This is a list of T cell receptor beta chains from one sample in a study of cytomegalovirus exposure and HLA in healthy donors. Clones were sequenced by immunoSEQ multiplex PCR, and TCRdb holds only the in-frame ones, with some missing. Of some 170,000 clones in the sample, roughly 86% were seen once. Source material: PBMCs. These receptors came from a man aged 18 to 35 in good health and CMV-seropositive. Each CDR3 is given with its conserved first and last residue. The order of the fields is clone size, V gene, D gene, J gene, CDR3 DNA, CDR3 protein. A D gene is named only where the DNA matches it firmly. Expanded clones are given a class, and other clones once, few, many or no size at all.

size: NA; V: TRBV19; D: NA; J: TRBJ2-7; DNA: TGTGCCAGTAGTATAAAGGCTAGCAGCCACGAGCAGTACTTC; CDR3: CASSIKASSHEQYF
size: NA; V: TRBV7-8; D: TRBD1; J: TRBJ2-2; DNA: TGTGCCAGCAGCCTATACAGGGGGCGAGGAACCGGGGAGCTGTTTTTT; CDR3: CASSLYRGRGTGELFF
size: NA; V: TRBV27; D: NA; J: TRBJ2-3; DNA: TGTGCCAGCAGTCCCCCCGGGACTTTGACAGATACGCAGTATTTT; CDR3: CASSPPGTLTDTQYF
size: NA; V: TRBV6-5; D: TRBD1; J: TRBJ2-7; DNA: TGTGCCAGCAGTTACTCCGGGACAGGGGGCACCTACGAGCAGTACTTC; CDR3: CASSYSGTGGTYEQYF
size: NA; V: TRBV6-5; D: TRBD2; J: TRBJ2-7; DNA: TGTGCCAGCAATCTAGCGGGAGGTTATGAGCAGTACTTC; CDR3: CASNLAGGYEQYF
size: NA; V: TRBV20-1; D: NA; J: TRBJ2-5; DNA: TGCAGTGCTATCCTTTCGGAGACCCAGTACTTC; CDR3: CSAILSETQYF
size: NA; V: TRBV27; D: TRBD2; J: TRBJ2-2; DNA: TGTGCCAGCGGCGGACTAGCGGGAGTCGCCGGGGAGCTGTTTTTT; CDR3: CASGGLAGVAGELFF
size: NA; V: TRBV27; D: NA; J: TRBJ1-1; DNA: TGTGCCAGCACCCCCGGGGGGATTGGGACTGAAGCTTTCTTT; CDR3: CASTPGGIGTEAFF
size: NA; V: TRBV7-7; D: NA; J: TRBJ2-7; DNA: TGTGCTAGCAGCCGAGATGAGGGTTGGGGCGAGCAGTACTTC; CDR3: CASSRDEGWGEQYF
size: once; V: TRBV5-1; D: TRBD1; J: TRBJ2-1; DNA: TGCGCCAGCAGCTTAGGGGACAGGGCTAGAAACTACAATGAGCAGTTCTTC; CDR3: CASSLGDRARNYNEQFF
size: NA; V: TRBV4-1; D: TRBD2; J: TRBJ2-7; DNA: TGCGCCAGCAGCCCGAGACTAGCGGGGGGCTACGAGCAGTACTTC; CDR3: CASSPRLAGGYEQYF
size: NA; V: TRBV11-2; D: TRBD1; J: TRBJ1-4; DNA: TGTGCCAGCAGCGCCCGACAGGGTGCAACTAATGAAAAACTGTTTTTT; CDR3: CASSARQGATNEKLFF
size: NA; V: TRBV14; D: TRBD1; J: TRBJ2-7; DNA: TGTGCCAGCAGCCCTCGCCGGGACAGGGTAGAGGACGAGCAGTACTTC; CDR3: CASSPRRDRVEDEQYF
size: NA; V: TRBV2; D: NA; J: TRBJ2-1; DNA: TGTGCCACCAGACGAACCCGCACGTCGTCTAACAATGAGCAGTTCTTC; CDR3: CATRRTRTSSNNEQFF
size: NA; V: TRBV4-2; D: TRBD2; J: TRBJ2-5; DNA: TGTGCCAGCAGCCAAGAAGCTAGCGGTAAAGAGACCCAGTACTTC; CDR3: CASSQEASGKETQYF
size: NA; V: TRBV29-1; D: TRBD2; J: TRBJ2-1; DNA: TGCAGCGTTGAGTTAGCGGGGGGATTAAGGAATGAGCAGTTCTTC; CDR3: CSVELAGGLRNEQFF
size: NA; V: TRBV5-4; D: TRBD2; J: TRBJ2-1; DNA: TGTGCCAGCAGCGTACCGGGACTAGGGAGGGACAATGAGCAGTTCTTC; CDR3: CASSVPGLGRDNEQFF
size: NA; V: TRBV10-3; D: TRBD1; J: TRBJ1-5; DNA: TGTGCCATCAGTGGGACAGGGGATCAGCCCCAGCATTTT; CDR3: CAISGTGDQPQHF
size: NA; V: TRBV27; D: NA; J: TRBJ2-1; DNA: TGTGCCAGCAGTACCACCGGGACTGCCAATGAGCAGTTCTTC; CDR3: CASSTTGTANEQFF
size: NA; V: TRBV28; D: TRBD2; J: TRBJ2-1; DNA: TGTGCCAGCAGTCCTTTACTAGCGGGAGGATCCCATGAGCAGTTCTTC; CDR3: CASSPLLAGGSHEQFF
size: NA; V: TRBV19; D: TRBD2; J: TRBJ2-7; DNA: TGTGCCAGTAGTAGAGCAGTGACTAGCGGGAGTTTTCCCTACGAGCAGTACTTC; CDR3: CASSRAVTSGSFPYEQYF
size: NA; V: TRBV2; D: TRBD2; J: TRBJ2-7; DNA: TGTGCCAGCAGTGAACGATTGGGGACTAGCGGGAGAAGTCCCAACGAGCAGTACTTC; CDR3: CASSERLGTSGRSPNEQYF
size: NA; V: TRBV5-4; D: TRBD2; J: TRBJ2-2; DNA: TGTGCCAGCAGCGTACTAGCGGGAGGGAACACCGGGGAGCTGTTTTTT; CDR3: CASSVLAGGNTGELFF
size: NA; V: TRBV18; D: NA; J: TRBJ2-3; DNA: TGTGCCAGCTCACGCAGGGACACAGATACGCAGTATTTT; CDR3: CASSRRDTDTQYF
size: NA; V: TRBV5-1; D: TRBD1; J: TRBJ1-2; DNA: TGCGCCAGCAGCTTACTCAGGGGACAGGGGAGTGGCTACACCTTC; CDR3: CASSLLRGQGSGYTF
size: once; V: TRBV5-1; D: TRBD2; J: TRBJ2-3; DNA: TGCGCCAGCAGCTCGTGGACTAGCGGGAGCACAGATACGCAGTATTTT; CDR3: CASSSWTSGSTDTQYF
size: NA; V: TRBV7-3; D: TRBD2; J: TRBJ2-3; DNA: TGTGCCAGCAGCTTAACCGGCGCGGGAGGCTTGGATACGCAGTATTTT; CDR3: CASSLTGAGGLDTQYF
size: NA; V: TRBV7-6; D: TRBD2; J: TRBJ2-3; DNA: TGTGCCAGCAGTTTTTACCGGGACTACGGACTATTTAGCACAGATACGCAGTATTTT; CDR3: CASSFYRDYGLFSTDTQYF
size: NA; V: TRBV5-4; D: TRBD2; J: TRBJ2-7; DNA: TGTGCCAGCAGCTTGGGGGGGACTAGCGGGAGTGACGAGCAGTACTTC; CDR3: CASSLGGTSGSDEQYF
size: NA; V: TRBV5-4; D: TRBD1; J: TRBJ1-1; DNA: TGTGCCAGCAGCAAGGACCATACAGGGGGCAGGACTGAAGCTTTCTTT; CDR3: CASSKDHTGGRTEAFF
size: NA; V: TRBV7-6; D: TRBD2; J: TRBJ2-2; DNA: TGTGCCAGCCGGGAGGGCCGTAACACCGGGGAGCTGTTTTTT; CDR3: CASREGRNTGELFF
size: NA; V: TRBV4-2; D: TRBD2; J: TRBJ2-1; DNA: TGTGCCAGCAGCCAAGAATTTCTAGCGGGATCCGATGAGCAGTTCTTC; CDR3: CASSQEFLAGSDEQFF
size: NA; V: TRBV19; D: TRBD1; J: TRBJ1-2; DNA: TGTGCCAGTAGTAATCGGACAGGGAACTATGGCTACACCTTC; CDR3: CASSNRTGNYGYTF
size: NA; V: TRBV5-4; D: NA; J: TRBJ1-1; DNA: TGTGCCAGCAGCTATGCGGGGGCGAAGACTGAAGCTTTCTTT; CDR3: CASSYAGAKTEAFF
size: once; V: TRBV11-2; D: TRBD1; J: TRBJ1-4; DNA: TGTGCCAGCAGTATGGGGGACAGGGACGATGAAAAACTGTTTTTT; CDR3: CASSMGDRDDEKLFF
size: NA; V: TRBV5-1; D: TRBD1; J: TRBJ2-7; DNA: TGCGCCAGCAGCTTGACAGGGGGCCTAGATTCAGAGCAGTACTTC; CDR3: CASSLTGGLDSEQYF
size: NA; V: TRBV5-6; D: NA; J: TRBJ1-2; DNA: TGTGCCAGCAGCCGCAGGGGAATTGATGGCTACACCTTC; CDR3: CASSRRGIDGYTF
size: once; V: TRBV5-1; D: NA; J: TRBJ1-4; DNA: TGCGCCAGCAGCTTGGTTCCAGGTTCCGAAAAACTGTTTTTT; CDR3: CASSLVPGSEKLFF
size: NA; V: TRBV7-9; D: NA; J: TRBJ1-3; DNA: TGTGCCAGCAGCCGATCGGGCTCTGGAAACACCATATATTTT; CDR3: CASSRSGSGNTIYF
size: NA; V: TRBV7-8; D: TRBD1; J: TRBJ2-7; DNA: TGTGCCAGCAGCTTAGGGTTGTCAGGGGGCTACGAGCAGTACTTC; CDR3: CASSLGLSGGYEQYF
size: NA; V: TRBV6-5; D: NA; J: TRBJ2-1; DNA: TGTGCCAGCAGTACACTCCAGGGGAGAGACAATGAGCAGTTCTTC; CDR3: CASSTLQGRDNEQFF
size: NA; V: TRBV12-5; D: NA; J: TRBJ2-7; DNA: TGTGCTAGTGGTTTGGGACCGAGCGCGCAGTACTTC; CDR3: CASGLGPSAQYF
size: NA; V: TRBV29-1; D: NA; J: TRBJ2-7; DNA: TGCAGCGTTGACTGGGGGACACGAGGGAGCGAGCAGTACTTC; CDR3: CSVDWGTRGSEQYF
size: NA; V: TRBV19; D: NA; J: TRBJ2-7; DNA: TGTGCCAGTAGGACGAGCGGTACATACGAGCAGTACTTC; CDR3: CASRTSGTYEQYF
size: NA; V: TRBV11-2; D: NA; J: TRBJ2-7; DNA: TGTGCCAGCAGCTTAGGGCCGTTAACCTACGAGCAGTACTTC; CDR3: CASSLGPLTYEQYF
size: few; V: TRBV7-9; D: TRBD2; J: TRBJ2-7; DNA: TGTGCCAGCAGCTTAGTTGGGGGGGGGAGAATGGACGAGCAGTACTTC; CDR3: CASSLVGGGRMDEQYF
size: once; V: TRBV28; D: NA; J: TRBJ2-1; DNA: TGTGCCAGCAGCCTTAGGGGCGGGGGCAACTTCGATGAGCAGTTCTTC; CDR3: CASSLRGGGNFDEQFF
size: NA; V: TRBV13; D: NA; J: TRBJ2-1; DNA: TGTGCCAGCAGCATCAGAGCCGGGTACAATGAGCAGTTCTTC; CDR3: CASSIRAGYNEQFF
size: NA; V: TRBV6-1; D: TRBD2; J: TRBJ2-3; DNA: TGTGCCAGCAGTGAAAGCGGGGGGTCGCAGTATTTT; CDR3: CASSESGGSQYF
size: NA; V: TRBV12-2; D: NA; J: TRBJ2-7; DNA: TGTGCAAGTCGCTTCGGACAGGCACAACTCTTGGGGCCTTTTTACGAGCAGTACTTC; CDR3: CASRFGQAQLLGPFYEQYF
size: NA; V: TRBV6-1; D: NA; J: TRBJ2-2; DNA: TGTGCCAGCAGTGAAGGGGCAGGGGGGCCCACCGGGGAGCTGTTTTTT; CDR3: CASSEGAGGPTGELFF
size: NA; V: TRBV4-1; D: TRBD2; J: TRBJ2-7; DNA: TGCGCCAGCGGGAGGAGGATCGGGACTAGCGTCCACGAGCAGTACTTC; CDR3: CASGRRIGTSVHEQYF
size: NA; V: TRBV29-1; D: TRBD2; J: TRBJ2-1; DNA: TGCAGCCTTGGGGCTAGCGGAGGTAATGAGCAGTTCTTC; CDR3: CSLGASGGNEQFF